The present TCR beta chain was sequenced within a study of T-cell reconstitution after alpha-beta-depleted transplantation in children. TCRbeta library construction was performed incorporating unique molecular identifiers. TCRdb re-derived calls from the PCR reads in MiXCR, one entry per CDR3 protein. Of roughly 200,000 distinct CDR3 sequences listed, roughly 9% are singletons. This clonotype was recorded a few times. The input for sequencing was PBMCs from the stem cell graft donor, taken from the stem cell graft. The receptor was derived from a human donor who donated a stem cell graft to a child with acute lymphoblastic leukemia.

The CDR3 region has the DNA TGTGCCAGCAGCCAGGGAGCTGCTGGGGCCAACGTCCTGACTTTC. Amino acid sequence: CASSQGAAGANVLTF. This chain links TRBV14 with TRBJ2-6, with D perhaps TRBD2 (5 bases). Looked up from germline, CDR1 is SGHDN and CDR2 is FVKESK. V was shortened by 3 bases and J by 2 bases, with 8 bases between the two germline ends. The CDR3 is made up of 15 amino acids.